This T cell receptor (beta chain) was obtained from a study of OX40 agonist ivuxolimab in advanced cancers. Clones were read by immunoSEQ multiplex PCR, and TCRdb kept only the in-frame ones, dropping some. The sample records about 82,000 clones, more than 80% being singletons. The CDR3 has 12 amino acids. Trimming took off 11 bases at V and 1 base at J, with 11 bases between the two ends. Per the germline V gene, CDR1 is MNHNS and CDR2 is SASEGT. V is TRBV6-1 and J is TRBJ1-1; a possible D gene is TRBD1 (5 bases). The sample in question was CD4+ or CD8+ T cells sorted from blood, obtained in a trial of the OX40 agonist ivuxolimab. The clonotype originates from an adult with an advanced solid tumor such as melanoma, head and neck, liver or kidney cancer. The chain's CDR3 is CASNGQNTEAFF. The CDR3 region has the DNA TGTGCCTCTAATGGACAGAACACTGAAGCTTTCTTT.